A selection of T cell receptor beta chains follows, all from one sample in a study of siplizumab effects on memory and regulatory T cells. Here immunoSEQ multiplex PCR was the method, and the copy in TCRdb shows in-frame clones only, minus some. Of some 100,000 clones in the sample, approximately 92% were seen once. The sequenced sample consisted of CD4+ T cells sorted from blood. The receptors here all came from a human donor in good health. The CDR3 runs from the conserved cysteine through the conserved F or W. The D gene is left open where the match is weak. Clone size is given for some rows only: seen once, a few or many times, or a class if the clone is expanded.

size: few; D: NA; J: TRBJ2-5; V: TRBV5-1; CDR3: CASSLVGLQETQYF; DNA: TGCGCCAGCAGCTTGGTCGGCTTACAAGAGACCCAGTACTTC
size: once; D: NA; J: TRBJ2-2; V: TRBV9; CDR3: CASSVLSGRNTGELFF; DNA: TGTGCCAGCAGCGTACTTTCAGGGCGGAACACCGGGGAGCTGTTTTTT
size: NA; D: NA; J: TRBJ2-3; V: TRBV29-1; CDR3: CSEVVGPTDTQYF; DNA: TGCAGCGAGGTGGTAGGGCCCACAGATACGCAGTATTTT
size: NA; D: TRBD1; J: TRBJ1-2; V: TRBV19; CDR3: CASSPTRGAYGYTF; DNA: TGTGCCAGTAGCCCCACCAGGGGGGCTTATGGCTACACCTTC
size: few; D: NA; J: TRBJ2-5; V: TRBV5-1; CDR3: CASSLFETQYF; DNA: TGCGCCAGCAGCTTGTTCGAGACCCAGTACTTC
size: once; D: NA; J: TRBJ2-1; V: TRBV5-4; CDR3: CASTEGGGAYNEQFF; DNA: TGTGCCAGCACCGAAGGGGGTGGCGCCTACAATGAGCAGTTCTTC
size: NA; D: NA; J: TRBJ1-1; V: TRBV6-4; CDR3: CASSRESATEAFF; DNA: TGTGCCAGCAGCAGGGAAAGCGCGACTGAAGCTTTCTTT
size: NA; D: NA; J: TRBJ2-7; V: TRBV28; CDR3: CASSLRQVYEQYF; DNA: TGTGCCAGCAGTCTACGACAGGTTTACGAGCAGTACTTC
size: NA; D: NA; J: TRBJ1-3; V: TRBV5-4; CDR3: CASSFQGSGNTIYF; DNA: TGTGCCAGCAGCTTTCAGGGGAGCGGAAACACCATATATTTT
size: NA; D: TRBD1; J: TRBJ1-2; V: TRBV11-2; CDR3: CASSYQGGSNYGYTF; DNA: TGTGCCAGCAGCTACCAAGGGGGCTCCAACTATGGCTACACCTTC
size: NA; D: TRBD1; J: TRBJ2-5; V: TRBV7-3; CDR3: CASSLQGGQMETQYF; DNA: TGTGCCAGCAGCTTACAAGGGGGACAGATGGAGACCCAGTACTTC
size: NA; D: NA; J: TRBJ2-1; V: TRBV11-2; CDR3: CASTQAASYEQFF; DNA: TGTGCCAGCACCCAGGCGGCTAGCTATGAGCAGTTCTTC
size: once; D: NA; J: TRBJ1-5; V: TRBV5-1; CDR3: CASRPDSNSNQPQHF; DNA: TGCGCCAGCAGGCCGGACAGTAATAGCAATCAGCCCCAGCATTTT
size: NA; D: TRBD2; J: TRBJ2-1; V: TRBV15; CDR3: CATSRDLAAGGRNEQFF; DNA: TGTGCCACCAGCCGTGACCTTGCTGCGGGGGGGCGTAATGAGCAGTTCTTC
size: NA; D: TRBD1; J: TRBJ1-1; V: TRBV2; CDR3: CASSVRGEGNTEAFF; DNA: TGTGCCAGCAGTGTCAGGGGGGAAGGGAACACTGAAGCTTTCTTT
size: NA; D: NA; J: TRBJ2-2; V: TRBV5-6; CDR3: CASSFRDGYTGELFF; DNA: TGTGCCAGCAGCTTCCGCGACGGGTACACCGGGGAGCTGTTTTTT
size: NA; D: TRBD1; J: TRBJ2-2; V: TRBV5-1; CDR3: CASSPWTGSSTGELFF; DNA: TGCGCCAGCAGCCCTTGGACAGGAAGTAGCACCGGGGAGCTGTTTTTT
size: NA; D: NA; J: TRBJ2-7; V: TRBV28; CDR3: CASSFSGGGGYYEQYF; DNA: TGTGCCAGCAGTTTTTCAGGGGGAGGGGGTTACTACGAGCAGTACTTC
size: once; D: TRBD2; J: TRBJ2-5; V: TRBV5-1; CDR3: CASSLANGGGQETQYF; DNA: TGCGCCAGCAGCCTTGCTAATGGGGGGGGTCAAGAGACCCAGTACTTC
size: NA; D: NA; J: TRBJ1-5; V: TRBV2; CDR3: CASRGRDDQPQHF; DNA: TGTGCCAGCAGGGGAAGGGATGATCAGCCCCAGCATTTT
size: NA; D: NA; J: TRBJ1-6; V: TRBV11-2; CDR3: CASSLGGGSPYSPLHF; DNA: TGTGCCAGCAGCTTAGGCGGAGGGAGTCCCTATTCACCCCTCCACTTT
size: NA; D: NA; J: TRBJ1-1; V: TRBV7-2; CDR3: CASSYWGAGTEAFF; DNA: TGTGCCAGCAGCTACTGGGGGGCGGGGACTGAAGCTTTCTTT
size: NA; D: NA; J: TRBJ2-2; V: TRBV5-1; CDR3: CASSRQANANTGELFF; DNA: TGCGCCAGCAGCAGACAGGCGAACGCGAACACCGGGGAGCTGTTTTTT
size: NA; D: NA; J: TRBJ2-5; V: TRBV6-5; CDR3: CASRPTAQGRETQYF; DNA: TGTGCCAGTAGACCGACAGCGCAGGGGAGAGAGACCCAGTACTTC
size: NA; D: NA; J: TRBJ1-4; V: TRBV7-9; CDR3: CASSLVPNEKLFF; DNA: TGTGCCAGCAGCTTAGTTCCTAATGAAAAACTGTTTTTT
size: NA; D: NA; J: TRBJ2-3; V: TRBV10-3; CDR3: CATSSTDTQYF; DNA: TGTGCCACCTCGAGCACAGATACGCAGTATTTT
size: NA; D: NA; J: TRBJ1-3; V: TRBV14; CDR3: CASSPQGGNTIYF; DNA: TGTGCCAGCAGCCCGCAGGGGGGAAACACCATATATTTT
size: NA; D: NA; J: TRBJ1-1; V: TRBV7-2; CDR3: CASSLGTGQYTEAFF; DNA: TGTGCCAGCAGCTTGGGGACTGGACAGTACACTGAAGCTTTCTTT
size: NA; D: NA; J: TRBJ2-7; V: TRBV11-3; CDR3: CASSSLGREQYF; DNA: TGTGCCAGCAGCTCTCTCGGACGCGAGCAGTACTTC
size: once; D: NA; J: TRBJ1-1; V: TRBV11-1; CDR3: CASSPSLINREAFF; DNA: TGTGCCAGCAGCCCGTCTTTAATCAATCGAGAAGCTTTCTTT
size: NA; D: TRBD1; J: TRBJ2-1; V: TRBV14; CDR3: CASSQQGQVLNEQFF; DNA: TGTGCCAGCAGCCAACAGGGACAGGTACTAAATGAGCAGTTCTTC
size: NA; D: TRBD2; J: TRBJ2-7; V: TRBV6-5; CDR3: CASSYGEGGYEQYF; DNA: TGTGCCAGCAGTTATGGGGAGGGAGGCTACGAGCAGTACTTC
size: few; D: NA; J: TRBJ1-2; V: TRBV30; CDR3: CAWSPQSYGYTF; DNA: TGTGCCTGGAGCCCCCAGTCCTATGGCTACACCTTC
size: once; D: TRBD1; J: TRBJ2-5; V: TRBV11-3; CDR3: CASRPGGRETQYF; DNA: TGTGCCAGCAGGCCAGGGGGCAGGGAGACCCAGTACTTC
size: NA; D: NA; J: TRBJ2-7; V: TRBV4-1; CDR3: CASSPGSVLYEQYF; DNA: TGCGCCAGCAGCCCCGGGTCTGTACTCTACGAGCAGTACTTC
size: NA; D: NA; J: TRBJ1-4; V: TRBV19; CDR3: CASSITFIGYLGEKLFF; DNA: TGTGCCAGTAGTATTACTTTCATCGGGTACTTGGGTGAAAAACTGTTTTTT
size: NA; D: TRBD2; J: TRBJ2-1; V: TRBV4-3; CDR3: CASSQERGLAGGNEQFF; DNA: TGCGCCAGCAGCCAAGAGCGCGGACTAGCGGGGGGGAATGAGCAGTTCTTC
size: few; D: NA; J: TRBJ1-6; V: TRBV4-3; CDR3: CASSQDPNSPLHF; DNA: TGCGCCAGCAGCCAAGATCCGAATTCACCCCTCCACTTT
size: NA; D: NA; J: TRBJ1-2; V: TRBV2; CDR3: CASSDSRAGYGYTF; DNA: TGTGCCAGCAGTGACTCGAGGGCTGGATATGGCTACACCTTC
size: once; D: NA; J: TRBJ1-6; V: TRBV21-1; CDR3: CASSVPGQKVTYNSPLHF; DNA: TGTGCCAGCAGCGTACCGGGCCAGAAGGTTACCTATAATTCACCCCTCCACTTT
size: NA; D: NA; J: TRBJ2-3; V: TRBV11-2; CDR3: CASSLDGAPGADTQYF; DNA: TGTGCCAGCAGCTTAGATGGAGCGCCCGGAGCAGATACGCAGTATTTT
size: NA; D: NA; J: TRBJ1-5; V: TRBV28; CDR3: CATEEGNQPQHF; DNA: TGTGCCACCGAGGAGGGCAATCAGCCCCAGCATTTT
size: few; D: TRBD1; J: TRBJ1-5; V: TRBV2; CDR3: CASSAGLTGGGQPQHF; DNA: TGTGCCAGCAGTGCAGGCTTGACAGGGGGCGGACAGCCCCAGCATTTT
size: once; D: NA; J: TRBJ2-2; V: TRBV5-6; CDR3: CASRRPGANTGELFF; DNA: TGTGCCAGCAGAAGGCCCGGGGCCAACACCGGGGAGCTGTTTTTT
size: NA; D: TRBD2; J: TRBJ2-7; V: TRBV30; CDR3: CAWTTGTTRFFGYEQYF; DNA: TGTGCCTGGACAACCGGGACTACGAGATTCTTTGGCTACGAGCAGTACTTC
size: NA; D: NA; J: TRBJ1-4; V: TRBV7-8; CDR3: CASSFGGIEKLFF; DNA: TGTGCCAGCAGCTTCGGGGGGATTGAAAAACTGTTTTTT
size: NA; D: NA; J: TRBJ2-5; V: TRBV5-1; CDR3: CASSPSRGETQYF; DNA: TGCGCCAGCAGTCCTAGCCGGGGCGAGACCCAGTACTTC
size: NA; D: NA; J: TRBJ2-5; V: TRBV6-1; CDR3: CASSGPFGTPGVTQYF; DNA: TGTGCCAGCAGTGGGCCCTTTGGGACACCGGGGGTGACCCAGTACTTC
size: NA; D: TRBD2; J: TRBJ2-3; V: TRBV10-3; CDR3: CATLDSGHTQYF; DNA: TGTGCCACCCTGGATAGCGGGCATACGCAGTATTTT
size: NA; D: NA; J: TRBJ1-2; V: TRBV2; CDR3: CASSEGRGKYGYTF; DNA: TGTGCCAGCAGTGAAGGGAGGGGGAAATATGGCTACACCTTC
size: NA; D: TRBD2; J: TRBJ2-1; V: TRBV4-1; CDR3: CASSRTGTSGSSYNEQFF; DNA: TGCGCCAGCAGCCGAACCGGGACTAGCGGCAGCTCCTACAATGAGCAGTTCTTC
size: NA; D: TRBD1; J: TRBJ1-2; V: TRBV7-3; CDR3: CASSQNTGAGYGYTF; DNA: TGTGCCAGCAGCCAGAATACAGGGGCAGGGTATGGCTACACCTTC
size: NA; D: NA; J: TRBJ1-2; V: TRBV19; CDR3: CASSARGEGHGYTF; DNA: TGTGCCAGTAGTGCCCGCGGGGAGGGGCATGGCTACACCTTC
size: NA; D: TRBD2; J: TRBJ2-7; V: TRBV27; CDR3: CASSVTSGGSYEQYF; DNA: TGTGCCAGCAGTGTGACTAGCGGGGGATCCTACGAGCAGTACTTC
size: once; D: NA; J: TRBJ2-2; V: TRBV18; CDR3: CASSLGGGELFF; DNA: TGTGCCAGCTCCCTAGGAGGCGGGGAGCTGTTTTTT
size: NA; D: NA; J: TRBJ2-7; V: TRBV27; CDR3: CASSQRVGAAVYEQYF; DNA: TGTGCCAGCAGTCAACGAGTTGGGGCTGCCGTCTACGAGCAGTACTTC